The entry that follows covers one T cell receptor beta chain sequence. The entry originates in a study of blood T cell repertoires in COVID-19. About the study: Samples came from the United States, Italy and Spain, spanning acute and convalescent COVID-19. Sources were T cells, B-cell-depleted T cells, or PBMCs; the material itself was cDNA or gDNA.

The CDR3 spans 15 residues. Trimming stripped 6 bases from V and 6 bases from J, with 15 bases between. Germline loops: CDR1 SGHTA, CDR2 FQGNSA. Per the original data handling: Using reference gene primer amplification, nucleated cell counts were estimated. Sequenced by immunoSEQ multiplex PCR; TCRdb stores in-frame clones only, minus some. V, J and clone size reflect that table, while D and trimming were determined from the DNA. Altogether some 140,000 clones are present, roughly 83% being singletons, with the ten largest covering roughly 29%. Sequences were obtained from peripheral blood. The J gene is TRBJ1-6, the V gene TRBV7-2; possibly TRBD1 for D (5 bases). This TCR derives from a woman aged 60 to 75 with acute or convalescent COVID-19. The CDR3 DNA sequence: TGTGCCAGCAGACTGGACACCCTTCGTAATTCACCCCTCCACTTT. Translation: CASRLDTLRNSPLHF.